These 22 T cell receptor beta chains were all obtained from the same sample, sequenced in a study of OX40 agonist ivuxolimab in advanced cancers. Libraries were prepared by immunoSEQ multiplex PCR; TCRdb keeps only in-frame clonotypes and omits some of them. This sample yields approximately 88,000 clones, of which about 88% are seen a single time; 0.65% to 0.9% belongs to the top ten. This specimen consisted of CD4+ or CD8+ T cells sorted from blood, obtained in a trial of the OX40 agonist ivuxolimab. The receptors here all came from an adult with an advanced solid tumor such as melanoma, head and neck, liver or kidney cancer.

This chain links TRBV30 with TRBJ1-5; unclear D gene. Germline values: CDR1 GTSNPN, CDR2 SVGIG (reference sequence). This CDR3 spans 13 amino acids. V was cut by 3 bases and J by 3 bases, with 9 bases left in between. The CDR3 DNA reads TGTGCCTGGAGCAGAGATCCCAATCAGCCCCAGCATTTT. Encoded protein: CAWSRDPNQPQHF.

V and J are TRBV5-5 and TRBJ1-2; tentative D call: TRBD1 (5 bases). V lost 1 base and J lost 2, with 9 bases in between. This CDR3 is 14 amino acids long. In germline, CDR1 is SGHKS, CDR2 YYEKEE (reference sequence). In DNA, the CDR3 is TGTGCCAGCAGCTTGCAGGGCCCAAACTATGGCTACACCTTC. This gives the protein CASSLQGPNYGYTF. Looking up the rest from reference TRBV5-5 and TRBJ1-2 gives the full variable domain: DAGVTQSPTHLIKTRGQQVTLRCSPISGHKSVSWYQQVLGQGPQFIFQYYEKEERGRGNFPDRFSARQFPNYSSELNVNALLLGDSALYLCASSLQGPNYGYTFGSGTRLTVV.

The rearrangement joins TRBV18 to TRBJ1-2; D might be TRBD1 (5 bases). The CDR3 has 14 amino acids. V was shortened by 0 bases and J by 9 bases, with 14 bases between the two germline ends. Germline V gene lookup returns CDR1 KGHSH and CDR2 LQKENI. CDR3 DNA sequence: TGTGCCAGCTCACCACCTACCGGCACAGGAAGCTACACCTTC. It codes for CASSPPTGTGSYTF.

This chain uses TRBV18 with TRBJ1-2; 9 bases align to TRBD1. Germline assignment: CDR1 KGHSH and CDR2 LQKENI. This CDR3 comprises 15 residues. V lost 5 bases to trimming and J lost 8 bases; unmatched junction nucleotides: 12. CDR3 residues: CASSAGTGLSSGYTF. The DNA for the CDR3 is TGTGCCAGCTCAGCCGGGACAGGGTTGAGTAGCGGCTACACCTTC.

The J gene is TRBJ2-1, the V gene TRBV7-2; TRBD2 aligns across 9 bases. The CDR3 is 15 residues long. Germline CDR1 SGHTA, CDR2 FQGNSA. The junction had 1 base not matched to a gene; V was cut back by 2 bases and J by 2 bases. This CDR3 is CASSLSGGTYNEQFF. In DNA form, the CDR3 reads TGTGCCAGCAGCTTAAGCGGGGGGACCTACAATGAGCAGTTCTTC.

The chain couples TRBV7-9 to TRBJ1-1; no firm D call. V lost 3 bases, J lost 2 bases, and 7 bases lay in between. Germline CDR1 is SEHNR and CDR2 is FQNEAQ (reference sequence). The CDR3 length is 13 residues. CDR3 nucleotides: TGTGCCAGCAGCTTCAACACCAACACTGAAGCTTTCTTT. The encoded protein is CASSFNTNTEAFF.

This chain uses TRBV11-3 with TRBJ2-1, with D perhaps matching TRBD1 or TRBD2 (5 bases each). The CDR3 contains 13 residues. Trimming took 3 bases from V and 8 from J, leaving 11 bases between them. In germline, CDR1 is SGHNT, CDR2 YENEEA. In DNA form, the CDR3 reads TGTGCCAGCAGCTTCGTTCGGGACGATGAGCAGTTCTTC. Protein product: CASSFVRDDEQFF.

This clone was found a few times. The chain has TRBV7-9 and TRBJ2-7; a weak D match, TRBD1 (6 bases). V lost 2 bases to trimming and J lost 0 bases, with 8 bases between them. The CDR3 runs 14 residues. Per germline, CDR1 SEHNR and CDR2 FQNEAQ (reference sequence). The CDR3 spells CASSLQGISYEQYF. The CDR3 nucleotides read TGTGCCAGCAGCTTACAGGGGATCTCCTACGAGCAGTACTTC.

The V call is TRBV15, the J call TRBJ1-5, with TRBD1 as a possible D gene (6 bases). CDR3 size: 17 residues. The V gene lost 0 bases and the J gene lost 4 bases, with 16 bases spanning the gap. Germline CDR1 reads LNHNV; CDR2 reads YYDKDF (reference sequence). The CDR3, as DNA: TGTGCCACCAGCAGAGATAGGGCAGGGGCCCCTAATCAGCCCCAGCATTTT. This encodes CATSRDRAGAPNQPQHF.

The genes are TRBV5-8 and TRBJ1-5; TRBD1 matches 10 bases. Germline CDR1 and CDR2: SGHTS and YDEGEE. V shed 2 bases and J 2 bases; nucleotides not matched to a gene: 4. The CDR3 has 16 residues. The CDR3 here is CASSFTGTGGNQPQHF. CDR3 sequence (DNA): TGTGCCAGCAGCTTCACCGGGACAGGGGGCAATCAGCCCCAGCATTTT.

The chain recombines TRBV6-5 with TRBJ1-5, with D possibly matching TRBD1 (5 bases). The CDR3 extends over 12 amino acids. V lost 8 bases, J lost 4 bases, and 9 bases lay in between. The germline CDR1 and CDR2 sequences are MNHEY and SVGAGI. The DNA for the CDR3 is TGTGCCAGCTTGCGGGGGAATCAGCCCCAGCATTTT. Translating it yields CASLRGNQPQHF.

J is TRBJ2-1 and V is TRBV4-1, with 14 bases fitting TRBD2. The CDR3 length is 18 residues. After removal of 4 bases from V and 6 bases from J, the junction contained 11 bases not matched to a gene. Germline V gene sequence: CDR1 MGHRA, CDR2 YSYEKL. CDR3 loop: CASSPTGLAGAGGNEQFF. The CDR3 coding sequence is TGCGCCAGCAGCCCAACGGGACTAGCGGGAGCCGGGGGCAATGAGCAGTTCTTC.

This chain joins TRBV7-6 and TRBJ2-3; 7 bases align to TRBD2. The V gene end was trimmed by 1 base and the J gene end by 2 bases; junction bases not matched to a gene: 3. Germline CDR1 reads SGHVS; CDR2 reads FNYEAQ. This CDR3 is built from 15 residues. The CDR3 nucleotides read TGTGCCAGCAGCTTAGGGGGGACTAACACAGATACGCAGTATTTT. Its protein product is CASSLGGTNTDTQYF.

This chain connects TRBV11-2 to TRBJ2-2; possibly TRBD1 for D (6 bases). The germline gives CDR1 SGHAT, CDR2 FQNNGV. The CDR3 sequence is 17 residues long. The V gene lost 0 bases and the J gene lost 6 bases, with 17 bases spanning the gap. CDR3: CASSLEGATFEAGELFF. Here the CDR3 DNA reads TGTGCCAGCAGCTTAGAGGGGGCCACCTTCGAGGCCGGGGAGCTGTTTTTT.

The rearrangement joins TRBV6-1 to TRBJ1-2; D is uncertain. CDR3 size: 11 residues. Germline values: CDR1 MNHNS, CDR2 SASEGT. Trimming shortened V by 8 bases and J by 5 bases, and 9 bases separated the two germline ends. The CDR3 sequence is CASHHGYGYTF. CDR3 nucleotides: TGTGCCAGCCATCATGGGTATGGCTACACCTTC.

The chain carries TRBV19 and TRBJ1-5; D might be TRBD1 (6 bases). The CDR3 totals 14 residues. The V gene's germline CDR1 is LNHDA and CDR2 SQIVND (reference sequence). V lost 8 bases and J 4 bases, leaving 15 bases between the germline ends. This CDR3 is CASWGGRGNQPQHF. In DNA form, the CDR3 reads TGTGCCAGTTGGGGGGGGCGAGGTAATCAGCCCCAGCATTTT. Filled out from reference TRBV19 and TRBJ1-5, the complete variable domain reads DGGITQSPKYLFRKEGQNVTLSCEQNLNHDAMYWYRQDPGQGLRLIYYSQIVNDFQKGDIAEGYSVSREKKESFPLTVTSAQKNPTAFYLCASWGGRGNQPQHFGDGTRLSIL.

V and J are TRBV7-2 and TRBJ2-7; D is unclear. Deletions cut 5 bases from V and 2 bases from J, with 13 bases between. The CDR3 is made up of 14 amino acids. CDR1 and CDR2 from the germline V gene are SGHTA and FQGNSA. The CDR3 DNA reads as TGTGCCAGCAGCCGATTAGACGGAACCTACGAGCAGTACTTC. Translation gives CASSRLDGTYEQYF.

The chain links TRBV28 to TRBJ1-2; 11 nucleotides agree with TRBD1. The ends lost 6 bases at V and 8 bases at J; junction bases unmatched: 11. Germline V CDR1 and CDR2: MDHEN, SYDVKM. The CDR3 has 15 residues. The CDR3 is CASRAGTGGPFGYTF. The CDR3 nucleotides are TGTGCCAGCAGGGCGGGGACAGGGGGACCTTTCGGCTACACCTTC.

The J gene is TRBJ2-5, the V gene TRBV21-1; the D call of TRBD1 is as the table states it, not checked on the DNA. TRBV21-1 corresponds to a pseudogene. This CDR3 comprises 18 residues. The CDR3 reads CASSKETQPGVDQETQYF. The CDR3 DNA follows: TGTGCCAGCAGCAAAGAAACCCAGCCAGGGGTCGACCAAGAGACCCAGTACTTC.

The V call is TRBV5-4, the J call TRBJ2-5, with 8 bases fitting TRBD1. Germline CDR1 and CDR2: SGHNT and YYREEE (reference sequence). V gave up 4 bases and J gave up 5 bases; unmatched junction bases: 10. The CDR3 sequence is 15 residues long. This CDR3 is CASSVSTGAGETQYF. The CDR3 bases are TGTGCCAGCAGCGTTTCGACAGGGGCCGGGGAGACCCAGTACTTC.

V is TRBV18 and J is TRBJ2-1, with 11 bases that match TRBD2. The CDR3 runs to 15 residues. V gave up 6 bases and J gave up 4 bases; unmatched junction bases: 5. The germline V gene has CDR1 KGHSH and CDR2 LQKENI. This CDR3 reads CASSGSGRGYNEQFF. CDR3 nucleotide sequence: TGTGCCAGCTCCGGTAGCGGGAGGGGGTACAATGAGCAGTTCTTC.

This sequence joins TRBV20-1 and TRBJ2-1; a possible D gene is TRBD2 (5 bases). This CDR3 spans 10 amino acids. Germline V gene lookup returns CDR1 DFQATT and CDR2 SNEGSKA (reference sequence). The chain's CDR3 is CRVGRGEQFF. The CDR3, as DNA: TGCAGGGTAGGTCGCGGGGAGCAGTTCTTC.